This passage covers 17 T cell receptor beta chains from one sample sequenced in a study of T cells in Graves' hyperthyroidism and ophthalmopathy. The TCR beta CDR3 regions underwent amplification using RNA transcripts as the source. The HTBI primer set was used in a first-round RT-PCR of the TCR CDR3. TCRdb passed the multiplex PCR reads through MiXCR, listing each CDR3 protein once. The repertoire holds about 350,000 distinct CDR3 sequences, with about 14% as singletons. The material sequenced was blood. The receptors here all came from a woman aged 25 to 45 with Graves' hyperthyroidism.

This clonotype came up many times. The genes are TRBV27 and TRBJ2-1; D gene uncertain. Trimming removed 11 bases at V and 8 bases at J, with 10 bases between. This CDR3 is built from 10 residues. The germline V gene has CDR1 MNHEY and CDR2 SMNVEV (reference sequence). The CDR3 nucleotides read TGTGCCCGACCTGTTGATGAGCAGTTCTTC. The encoded protein is CARPVDEQFF.

This clonotype came up many times. V and J are TRBV12-3 or TRBV12-4 and TRBJ2-4; TRBD2 matches at 9 bases. The ends lost 5 bases at V and 5 bases at J; junction bases unmatched: 13. The CDR3 length is 17 residues. CDR3 in DNA: TGTGCCAGCAGTGCGACCTTCGGGCGGGAGGGTGAAAACATTCAGTACTTC. This codes for CASSATFGREGENIQYF.

This chain uses TRBV11-1 with TRBJ1-2; TRBD1 aligns across 10 bases. The CDR3 is made up of 14 amino acids. V shed 5 bases, J shed 3 bases, and the junction held 3 bases outside the gene matches. Germline V CDR1 and CDR2: SGHAT, FQDESV (reference sequence). The CDR3 DNA reads TGTGCCAGCAGCCCGGACAGGGGGGACTATGGCTACACCTTC. It encodes CASSPDRGDYGYTF.

This clonotype was seen ten or more times. The V call is TRBV7-9, the J call TRBJ2-5; D not resolved. This CDR3 contains 12 residues. The V end was cut by 1 base, the J end by 7 bases, with 7 bases between. CDR1 and CDR2 from the germline V gene are SEHNR and FQNEAQ (reference sequence). The CDR3 loop is CASSLGPMTQYF. As DNA, the CDR3 is TGTGCCAGCAGCTTAGGACCAATGACCCAGTACTTC.

This clonotype was counted only a few times. The CDR3 spells CASSVEDRGLYNEQFF. In nucleotides, the CDR3 is TGTGCCAGCAGCGTAGAAGACAGGGGGCTTTACAATGAGCAGTTCTTC. The V gene is TRBV9, the J gene TRBJ2-1, with 10 bases matching TRBD1. V lost 0 bases and J lost 4; bases outside the gene matches: 4. CDR1 is SGDLS and CDR2 is YYNGEE in the germline V gene. The CDR3 runs 16 residues.

This clonotype showed up many times. The V gene is TRBV29-1, the J gene TRBJ1-2, with D maybe TRBD1 (5 bases). The CDR3 is 15 residues long. V was shortened by 0 bases and J by 6 bases, with 17 bases between the two germline ends. CDR1 and CDR2 (germline): SQVTM, ANQGSEA. CDR3 in DNA: TGCAGCGTTGAAGATCGCTTTGGGGGGTACGATGGCTACACCTTC. Its translation: CSVEDRFGGYDGYTF.

This clonotype was counted only a few times. The V call is TRBV7-9, the J call TRBJ2-7; a possible D gene is TRBD1 (5 bases). The germline gives CDR1 SEHNR, CDR2 FQNEAQ (reference sequence). The CDR3 is 14 residues long. V gave up 5 bases and J gave up 3 bases, with 14 bases separating them. The CDR3 nucleotides are TGTGCCAGCAGCCGATCGCAGGGTCGCTACGAGCAGTACTTC. Translating it yields CASSRSQGRYEQYF.

This rearrangement joins TRBV20-1 to TRBJ2-1, with D unresolved. V was pared by 3 bases and J by 0 bases, with 9 bases between. The length of the CDR3 is 14 residues. The germline V gene has CDR1 DFQATT and CDR2 SNEGSKA (reference sequence). The CDR3 coding sequence is TGCAGTGCTAGGCAGGAGCTCTCCTACAATGAGCAGTTCTTC. Residues: CSARQELSYNEQFF.

This chain connects TRBV9 to TRBJ2-7; tentative D call: TRBD2 (5 bases). This CDR3 comprises 14 residues. Deletions cut 0 bases from V and 0 bases from J, with 7 bases between. CDR1 SGDLS and CDR2 YYNGEE come from the germline V gene. The DNA for the CDR3 is TGTGCCAGCAGCGTAGCTAGCAGCTCCTACGAGCAGTACTTC. Its protein product is CASSVASSSYEQYF.

This clonotype was seen only a few times. This chain uses TRBV6-5 with TRBJ1-4, with D unclear. There are 14 residues in the CDR3. The V gene lost 2 bases and the J gene lost 0 bases, with 4 bases spanning the gap. The germline CDR1 and CDR2 sequences are MNHEY and SVGAGI. The CDR3 here is CASSYGATNEKLFF. CDR3 bases: TGTGCCAGCAGTTACGGTGCAACTAATGAAAAACTGTTTTTT.

This clonotype was picked up a small number of times. V gene TRBV6-1 combines with J gene TRBJ1-4; no definite D call. This CDR3 has 11 amino acids. The V end was cut by 6 bases, the J end by 12 bases, with 11 bases between. From germline, CDR1 is MNHNS and CDR2 SASEGT. The CDR3 DNA follows: TGTGCCAGCAGGCAGCGGGAAGAACTGTTTTTT. Protein sequence: CASRQREELFF.

This clonotype showed up many times. The CDR3 loop is CASSPREGLYEQYF. CDR3 bases: TGTGCCAGCTCACCTCGGGAGGGGCTCTACGAGCAGTACTTC. V gene TRBV18 combines with J gene TRBJ2-7; 8 bases fit TRBD2. The V segment lost 3 bases and the J segment 3 bases; nucleotides outside the gene matches: 4. The germline V gene has CDR1 KGHSH and CDR2 LQKENI. The CDR3 totals 14 residues.

This clonotype was picked up many times. The chain links TRBV20-1 to TRBJ2-7; D might be TRBD2 (5 bases). Germline CDR1 reads DFQATT; CDR2 reads SNEGSKA (reference sequence). CDR3 size: 13 residues. V was clipped by 3 bases and J by 5 bases, with 14 bases between them. CDR3 nucleotides: TGCAGTGCTAGCCAAACTAGTGGCCACGAGCAGTACTTC. Its translation is CSASQTSGHEQYF.

Many counts were recorded for this clonotype. The chain uses TRBV29-1 and TRBJ1-1; D remains ambiguous. Germline values: CDR1 SQVTM, CDR2 ANQGSEA. This CDR3 region has 9 residues. Between the trimmed V and J ends, which lost 5 bases and 11 bases, there was a span of 9 bases. CDR3 in amino acids: CSVTPPAFF. As DNA, the CDR3 is TGCAGCGTTACACCCCCCGCTTTCTTT.

In this sample, this clonotype turned up many times. The chain combines TRBV14 with TRBJ1-2; D gene unclear. This CDR3 has 11 residues. Trimming took 5 bases from V and 4 from J, leaving 5 bases between them. The germline CDR1 and CDR2 sequences are SGHDN and FVKESK. The CDR3 DNA sequence: TGTGCCAGCAGCAACACCTATGGCTACACCTTC. It yields the protein CASSNTYGYTF.

This clonotype has ten or more counts. The chain is built from TRBV11-2 and TRBJ2-7; no definite D call. The CDR3 is 14 residues long. Per germline, CDR1 SGHAT and CDR2 FQNNGV. The V end was cut by 5 bases, the J end by 0 bases, with 11 bases between. CDR3 protein: CASSNPSGSYEQYF. As DNA, the CDR3 is TGTGCCAGCAGCAACCCGTCGGGCTCCTACGAGCAGTACTTC.

The V gene is TRBV19, the J gene TRBJ2-2, with 10 bases that match TRBD2. This CDR3 spans 15 amino acids. V was pared by 3 bases and J by 11 bases, with 9 bases of the junction left unmatched. Per germline, CDR1 LNHDA and CDR2 SQIVND (reference sequence). CDR3 amino acids: CASSIVAGGGFELFF. The CDR3 bases are TGTGCCAGTAGTATCGTAGCGGGGGGAGGTTTTGAGCTGTTTTTT.